This T cell receptor beta chain was identified during a study of cytomegalovirus exposure and HLA in healthy donors. Whole-study context: Ancestry clustering placed roughly 86% of over 300 genotyped donors in the Caucasian-associated cluster.

Overall study findings and caveats: One variant, a missense change in DCLRE1C, was linked in a later analysis to TCR beta V- and J-gene trimming. Data from an earlier analysis indicated that most TCR beta V segments were productive either about 87% or about 30% of the time. Immune exposure information comprised only CMV serostatus.

To note about this clone: Its antigen is as yet unknown.

The CDR3 covers 14 residues. V lost 1 base, J lost 5 bases, and 5 bases stayed unmatched. Per the germline V gene, CDR1 is KGHSH and CDR2 is LQKENI. The PCR employed 60 Vbeta primers together with 13 Jbeta primers. This table comes from immunoSEQ multiplex PCR, and its TCRdb copy is limited to in-frame clones, with some not included. Of about 140,000 clones in the sample, 80% were seen once. The source of this sequence is a man between 35 and 55 years old in good health and CMV-seropositive. V gene TRBV18 combines with J gene TRBJ2-7; 7 bases are shared with TRBD2. The sequencing input was PBMCs. CDR3: CASSPRPAGNEQYF. The CDR3 nucleotides read TGTGCCAGCTCACCACGGCCAGCGGGGAACGAGCAGTACTTC.